These 20 T cell receptor beta chains originate from one sample sequenced in a study of cytomegalovirus exposure and HLA in healthy donors. A multiplex PCR was run with 60 Vbeta primers and 13 Jbeta primers. TCRdb's copy holds only in-frame clones and misses some; the assay was immunoSEQ multiplex PCR. The data hold approximately 220,000 clones, with 80% to 85% observed a single time. Sequenced input: PBMCs. These TCRs come from a boy between 2 and 15 years old in good health and CMV-seronegative.

This clone has a single count. This chain's CDR3 is CSAGGTEAFF. The CDR3 bases are TGCAGTGCTGGGGGGACTGAAGCTTTCTTT. The chain combines TRBV20-1 with TRBJ1-1, with D perhaps matching TRBD1 (5 bases). V was pared by 5 bases and J by 5 bases, with 6 bases between. CDR3 length equals 10 residues. In germline, CDR1 is DFQATT, CDR2 SNEGSKA (reference sequence).

CDR3 bases: TGTGCCAGCAGCTTAGGTCCCGAAGAGACCCAGTACTTC. This codes for CASSLGPEETQYF. The chain employs TRBV7-2 and TRBJ2-5; no reliable D call. Germline V lookup: CDR1 SGHTA, CDR2 FQGNSA. Trimming cost V 1 base and J 3 bases, with 6 bases left between them. There are 13 residues in the CDR3.

The chain uses TRBV4-1 and TRBJ2-7, with no clear D. This CDR3 is built from 13 residues. With 1 base removed from V and 3 bases from J, the gap between germline ends came to 7 bases. Germline V gene sequence: CDR1 MGHRA, CDR2 YSYEKL. Here the CDR3 DNA reads TGCGCCAGCAGCCAAGGTGCCAGCTACGAGCAGTACTTC. Amino acid sequence: CASSQGASYEQYF.

This clone came up a few times. This chain connects TRBV6-1 to TRBJ1-1; the D gene is possibly TRBD1 (5 bases). Trimming left V 10 bases short and J 0 bases short, with 12 bases between. Germline V gene sequence: CDR1 MNHNS, CDR2 SASEGT. The length of the CDR3 is 13 residues. CDR3 protein: CATEQELNTEAFF. CDR3 nucleotides: TGTGCCACAGAACAGGAACTGAACACTGAAGCTTTCTTT.

The chain uses TRBV7-9 and TRBJ2-1; a weak D match, TRBD1 (5 bases). Germline V gene data show CDR1 as SEHNR and CDR2 as FQNEAQ (reference sequence). The CDR3 length is 13 residues. With 6 bases removed from V and 5 bases from J, the gap between germline ends came to 11 bases. The CDR3 nucleotides are TGTGCCAGCAGGATGAACAGGAACAATGAGCAGTTCTTC. As protein: CASRMNRNNEQFF.

The chain carries TRBV5-1 and TRBJ2-5; a weak D match, TRBD2 (6 bases). Germline V CDR1 and CDR2: SGHRS, YFSETQ. The V and J ends lost 4 bases and 0 bases respectively, with 16 bases between them. The CDR3 spans 16 residues. This CDR3 reads CASSTATSHYQETQYF. Here the CDR3 DNA reads TGCGCCAGCAGCACGGCGACTAGTCACTACCAAGAGACCCAGTACTTC.

This chain joins TRBV19 and TRBJ1-1, with TRBD1 as a possible D gene (5 bases). This CDR3 is 13 amino acids long. Germline CDR1 reads LNHDA; CDR2 reads SQIVND (reference sequence). The V gene lost 4 bases and the J gene lost 6 bases, with 12 bases spanning the gap. The DNA for the CDR3 is TGTGCCAGTAGTACAGGGTATATGGCTGAAGCTTTCTTT. Translated, it gives CASSTGYMAEAFF. Full variable domain (outside the CDR3, taken from reference TRBV19 and TRBJ1-1): DGGITQSPKYLFRKEGQNVTLSCEQNLNHDAMYWYRQDPGQGLRLIYYSQIVNDFQKGDIAEGYSVSREKKESFPLTVTSAQKNPTAFYLCASSTGYMAEAFFGQGTRLTVV.

This clone was counted only a few times. J is TRBJ1-4 and V is TRBV6-5; a weak D match, TRBD1 (5 bases). With 6 bases removed from V and 6 bases from J, the gap between germline ends came to 8 bases. The germline CDR1 and CDR2 sequences are MNHEY and SVGAGI. The CDR3 spans 12 residues. For the CDR3, the DNA is TGTGCCAGCAGGAAAGGGGATGAAAAACTGTTTTTT. Protein sequence: CASRKGDEKLFF.

The chain is built from TRBV20-1 and TRBJ2-5; 7 positions agree with TRBD2. The J call may not be correct, given that the DNA end is closer to TRBJ2-7. CDR3 length: 11 residues. Germline CDR1 and CDR2: DFQATT and SNEGSKA (reference sequence). The CDR3 DNA sequence: TGCAGTCTGAAGCGGGGCTACGAGCAGTACTTC. Its translation is CSLKRGYEQYF.

The chain employs TRBV29-1 and TRBJ2-1; 8 nucleotides agree with TRBD2. The CDR3 extends over 17 amino acids. V shed 8 bases and J 3 bases; nucleotides not matched to a gene: 18. Germline CDR1 SQVTM, CDR2 ANQGSEA. This CDR3 is CSIAGKGDRGIYNEQFF. The DNA of the CDR3 is TGCAGCATAGCGGGGAAAGGCGACCGAGGAATCTACAATGAGCAGTTCTTC.

J is TRBJ1-1 and V is TRBV19; TRBD1 is a possible D gene (5 bases). The CDR3 spans 15 residues. V was trimmed by 9 bases and J by 0 bases, leaving 17 bases between them. Germline V gene lookup returns CDR1 LNHDA and CDR2 SQIVND (reference sequence). The CDR3, as DNA: TGTGCCAGCCACGTACGGAGGGGAATGAACACTGAAGCTTTCTTT. Residues: CASHVRRGMNTEAFF.

The chain recombines TRBV13 with TRBJ2-3; 7 nucleotides align to TRBD2. The CDR3 is 15 amino acids. CDR1 and CDR2 (germline): PRHDT, FYEKMQ (reference sequence). Losses at the gene ends were 6 bases for V and 4 bases for J; bases not matched to a gene: 10. The CDR3 loop reads CASSYRTSGPDTQYF. The CDR3 nucleotides read TGTGCCAGCAGTTATAGGACTAGTGGTCCAGATACGCAGTATTTT.

This clone showed up just once. The chain links TRBV11-2 to TRBJ2-1; 12 bases are a match to TRBD2. Per the germline V gene, CDR1 is SGHAT and CDR2 is FQNNGV. V shed 3 bases and J 5 bases; nucleotides not matched to a gene: 8. The CDR3 covers 17 residues. Here the CDR3 reads CASSFRGASGGDNEQFF. The DNA of the CDR3 is TGTGCCAGCAGCTTTCGGGGGGCTAGCGGGGGGGACAATGAGCAGTTCTTC.

The V gene is TRBV7-2, the J gene TRBJ1-5; TRBD1 aligns across 8 bases. The length of the CDR3 is 16 residues. The J segment lost 5 bases and the V segment lost 4 bases, leaving 10 bases of the junction unmatched. Germline V gene sequence: CDR1 SGHTA, CDR2 FQGNSA. The CDR3 DNA is TGTGCCAGCAGCTCAATCCCCCAGGGGGCGTATCAGCCCCAGCATTTT. It yields the protein CASSSIPQGAYQPQHF.

The chain recombines TRBV23-1 with TRBJ2-5; 9 nucleotides match TRBD1. TRBV23-1 is annotated as an ORF whose role is uncertain. The CDR3 has 17 residues. V dropped 0 bases and J dropped 6; count of bases not matched to a gene: 11. The CDR3 reads CASSQSCRDRVGKTQYF. CDR3 sequence (DNA): TGCGCCAGCAGTCAATCCTGTAGGGACAGGGTCGGAAAGACCCAGTACTTC.

This clone appeared a few times. The rearrangement joins TRBV5-1 to TRBJ1-5; D is possibly TRBD1 (5 bases). The V gene's germline CDR1 is SGHRS and CDR2 YFSETQ. V was trimmed by 5 bases and J by 7 bases, leaving 13 bases between them. The CDR3 consists of 13 residues. The DNA of the CDR3 is TGCGCCAGCAGTCAGGGAATGGACCAGCCCCAGCATTTT. Encoded protein: CASSQGMDQPQHF.

J is TRBJ2-7 and V is TRBV2, with D unresolved. The length of the CDR3 is 13 residues. Germline V gives CDR1 SNHLY, CDR2 FYNNEI. V lost 6 bases, J lost 5 bases, and 14 bases lay in between. The DNA for the CDR3 is TGTGCCAGCAGGTCGTCTCTATCTGACGAGCAGTACTTC. Translated, it gives CASRSSLSDEQYF.

This clone was seen only once. The chain is built from TRBV27 and TRBJ2-2; 9 bases line up with TRBD1. The V and J ends lost 5 bases and 10 bases, in that order; junction bases with no gene match: 11. This CDR3 contains 15 residues. CDR1 MNHEY and CDR2 SMNVEV come from the germline V gene (reference sequence). Here the CDR3 reads CASSIATGGGMELFF. DNA for the CDR3: TGTGCCAGCAGTATAGCGACAGGGGGGGGAATGGAGCTGTTTTTT.

The rearrangement uses TRBV7-9 and TRBJ2-7; no reliable D call. V was cut by 5 bases and J by 6 bases, with 14 bases left in between. Germline CDR1 and CDR2: SEHNR and FQNEAQ (reference sequence). The CDR3 sequence is 13 residues long. The chain's CDR3 is CASSPMGPLEQYF. Written as DNA, the CDR3 is TGTGCCAGCAGCCCTATGGGCCCCCTCGAGCAGTACTTC.

V usage is TRBV7-8 and J usage is TRBJ2-5; 8 nucleotides align to TRBD2. The germline V gene has CDR1 SGHVS and CDR2 FQNEAQ. This CDR3 has 16 residues. J lost 5 bases, V lost 1 base, and 9 bases had no gene match. CDR3 region: CASSLERGGLFETQYF. Here the CDR3 DNA reads TGTGCCAGCAGCTTAGAACGGGGGGGCCTTTTTGAGACCCAGTACTTC.